This T cell receptor (beta chain) was sequenced in a study of CD8+ T cells in alopecia areata. Concerning this clone itself: Its antigen is undetermined.

The CDR3 has 14 residues. Deletions cut 2 bases from V and 2 bases from J, with 10 bases between. CDR1 and CDR2 from the germline V gene are LNHNV and YYDKDF (reference sequence). Following RNA extraction, reverse transcription yielded cDNA that acted as the sequencing template. Clones were sequenced by immunoSEQ multiplex PCR, and TCRdb holds only the in-frame ones, with some missing. The table lists hundreds of thousands of clones, 67% of them singletons. Study results and caveats: Sequence data from scalp samples additionally include resident alphabeta T cells of normal skin. Between patients, shared TCR sequences were less clear than in mice. This was possibly due in part to HLA diversity in the patient population.

This sample comprised CD4+ T cells sorted from blood, obtained at week 0. This sequence joins TRBV15 and TRBJ2-7; D is possibly TRBD1 (5 bases). This TCR derives from a human donor with alopecia areata. The CDR3 DNA follows: TGTGCCACCAGCAGAAGGCAGGGTACCTACGAGCAGTACTTC. Translated, it gives CATSRRQGTYEQYF.